The source of this T cell receptor beta chain is a study of T-cell memory formation after mild COVID-19. Study-wide background: Across donors, TCR clusters were largely donor specific.

The V and J ends lost 5 bases and 4 bases respectively, with 12 bases between them. This CDR3 spans 13 amino acids. Germline-derived CDR1 and CDR2 are DFQATT and SNEGSKA (reference sequence). Each CDR3 protein is one row after TCRdb ran MiXCR on the 5' RACE reads. The sample records approximately 350,000 distinct CDR3 sequences, 10% to 15% being singletons. This sequence joins TRBV20-1 and TRBJ1-5; D unresolved. This sequence originates from a man aged 18 to 35 who had mild COVID-19 (a few samples of this study predate the infection). Cell type and time point are not known. Sequenced sample: PBMCs or a T cell subset sorted from them (not recorded which). The CDR3 DNA reads as TGCAGTGCTTCCCAACATCTTAATCAGCCCCAGCATTTT. As protein: CSASQHLNQPQHF.